Each of the 26 T cell receptor beta chains below was sequenced from the same sample in a study of Graves' ophthalmopathy and Graves' hyperthyroidism. The sequenced template was RNA, covering the TCR beta CDR3 region. The first round was an RT-PCR with HTBI primers, and the second round was a multiplex PCR. TCRdb redid the calling of the multiplex PCR reads with MiXCR, one entry per CDR3 protein. The sample has about 400,000 distinct CDR3 sequences; approximately 16% are singletons. Sequencing input: peripheral blood. These receptors came from a woman younger than 35 with Graves' ophthalmopathy.

This clonotype was recorded many times. J is TRBJ2-7 and V is TRBV27; TRBD1 agrees at 11 bases. Germline assignment: CDR1 MNHEY and CDR2 SMNVEV (reference sequence). The J segment lost 2 bases and the V segment lost 5 bases, leaving 2 bases of the junction unmatched. The CDR3 consists of 14 residues. DNA for the CDR3: TGTGCCAGCAGTCGGACAGGGGGCCCCTACGAGCAGTACTTC. Translation gives CASSRTGGPYEQYF.

V is TRBV12-3 or TRBV12-4 and J is TRBJ2-7, with TRBD1 matching 7 bases. J gave up 5 bases and V 4 bases, and 8 bases lay outside the gene matches. The CDR3 loop spans 14 amino acids. CDR3 protein: CASSYQGVANEQYF. CDR3 DNA sequence: TGTGCCAGCAGTTATCAGGGGGTTGCCAACGAGCAGTACTTC.

Many counts were recorded for this clonotype. The chain couples TRBV19 to TRBJ1-1, with D uncertain. The germline V and J ends were trimmed by 2 bases and 0 bases, with 10 bases remaining between them. The length of the CDR3 is 15 residues. In germline, CDR1 is LNHDA, CDR2 SQIVND (reference sequence). CDR3 DNA: TGTGCCAGTAGTATAAAGAGCACCCTGAACACTGAAGCTTTCTTT. Translation gives CASSIKSTLNTEAFF.

The sample holds many counts of this clonotype. V is TRBV28 and J is TRBJ2-7; TRBD1 agrees at 10 bases. Germline values: CDR1 MDHEN, CDR2 SYDVKM. The junction had 8 bases not matched to a gene; V was cut back by 6 bases and J by 6 bases. The CDR3 is made up of 14 amino acids. CDR3 coding DNA: TGTGCCAGCAGAGCCGGGACAGGGGTTCCCGAGCAGTACTTC. Protein sequence: CASRAGTGVPEQYF.

In its sample, this clonotype was seen many times. The chain couples TRBV11-2 to TRBJ2-3; 13 nucleotides align to TRBD2. V shed 5 bases, J shed 1 base, and the junction held 3 bases outside the gene matches. Germline loops: CDR1 SGHAT, CDR2 FQNNGV. This CDR3 is built from 16 residues. The CDR3 DNA sequence: TGTGCCAGCAGCCTAGGACTAGCGGGAGGCACAGATACGCAGTATTTT. Its translation is CASSLGLAGGTDTQYF.

This clonotype was counted at least ten times. The chain combines TRBV6-2 or TRBV6-3 with TRBJ1-3, with D perhaps TRBD1 (5 bases). CDR1 and CDR2 (germline): MNHEY, SVGEGT. V lost 5 bases and J lost 0, with 20 bases in between. This CDR3 is built from 18 residues. The CDR3 sequence is CASSTLWGDEGSGNTIYF. The CDR3 DNA sequence: TGTGCCAGCAGTACCCTGTGGGGGGACGAGGGCTCTGGAAACACCATATATTTT.

V and J are TRBV6-1 and TRBJ1-2; D is unresolved. The V end lost 7 bases, the J end lost 6 bases, and 18 bases lay between the germline ends. The CDR3 runs to 14 residues. CDR1 and CDR2 from the germline V gene are MNHNS and SASEGT. The DNA for the CDR3 is TGTGCCAGCACCTCCGTCGGATCCCTGCATGGCTACACCTTC. Translating it yields CASTSVGSLHGYTF.

This clonotype was seen a few times. This chain joins TRBV7-2 and TRBJ2-7; TRBD1 agrees at 9 bases. V lost 2 bases, J lost 3 bases, and 5 bases stayed unmatched. The CDR3 loop spans 15 amino acids. From germline, CDR1 is SGHTA and CDR2 FQGNSA. CDR3 DNA sequence: TGTGCCAGCAGCTTATGGGACAGGGAGATCTACGAGCAGTACTTC. Translated: CASSLWDREIYEQYF.

This clonotype was counted at least ten times. The rearrangement links TRBV5-1 to TRBJ1-1; 8 bases align to TRBD1. The CDR3 has 14 residues. Germline V gives CDR1 SGHRS, CDR2 YFSETQ. V trimming: 5 bases; J trimming: 3 bases; junction bases outside the gene matches: 6. In nucleotides, the CDR3 is TGCGCCAGCAGTATACAGGGGGGATACACTGAAGCTTTCTTT. Residues: CASSIQGGYTEAFF. The full variable domain, its missing parts supplied by reference TRBV5-1 and TRBJ1-1, is KAGVTQTPRYLIKTRGQQVTLSCSPISGHRSVSWYQQTPGQGLQFLFEYFSETQRNKGNFPGRFSGRQFSNSRSEMNVSTLELGDSALYLCASSIQGGYTEAFFGQGTRLTVV.

This clonotype was picked up many times. The V call is TRBV28, the J call TRBJ1-2; tentative D call: TRBD1 (6 bases). The ends were cut back, 4 bases at V and 3 bases at J, with 12 bases in the middle. The CDR3 runs 14 residues. Looked up from germline, CDR1 is MDHEN and CDR2 is SYDVKM. The CDR3 protein is CASSYREKDYGYTF. Here the CDR3 DNA reads TGTGCCAGCAGTTACAGGGAGAAGGACTATGGCTACACCTTC.

The chain combines TRBV19 with TRBJ1-1; D is perhaps TRBD1 (6 bases). Between the trimmed V and J ends, which lost 7 bases and 2 bases, there was a span of 11 bases. Germline V gene data show CDR1 as LNHDA and CDR2 as SQIVND (reference sequence). This CDR3 contains 13 residues. The CDR3 reads CASIDRKNTEAFF. As DNA, the CDR3 is TGTGCCAGTATAGACAGGAAAAACACTGAAGCTTTCTTT.

This clonotype was observed at least ten times. The gene calls are TRBV28 and TRBJ2-7, with D possibly being TRBD1 (5 bases). The CDR3 is 16 amino acids. Germline V lookup: CDR1 MDHEN, CDR2 SYDVKM. V was shortened by 6 bases and J by 2 bases, with 20 bases between the two germline ends. In nucleotides, the CDR3 is TGTGCCAGCAGGGCTTACGGACAACTTCTTGCCTACGAGCAGTACTTC. Residues: CASRAYGQLLAYEQYF.

The CDR3: CASSLLAGASGANVLTF. The DNA of the CDR3 is TGTGCCAGCAGCTTACTAGCGGGAGCATCTGGGGCCAACGTCCTGACTTTC. This chain uses TRBV11-2 with TRBJ2-6; 10 bases are a match to TRBD2. Germline V gene lookup returns CDR1 SGHAT and CDR2 FQNNGV. The CDR3 has 17 amino acids. Trimming removed 2 bases from V and 1 base from J; junction bases left unmatched: 2.

This clonotype was seen at least ten times. The CDR3 region has the DNA TGTGCCAGCAGTTTCTACCGAAACACCATATATTTT. It translates to CASSFYRNTIYF. This sequence joins TRBV12-3 or TRBV12-4 and TRBJ1-3; no clear D. The CDR3 has 12 amino acids. The V and J ends lost 3 bases and 5 bases respectively, with 5 bases between them.

This clonotype was found many times. V and J are TRBV6-2 or TRBV6-3 and TRBJ1-2; D gene unclear. The germline V gene encodes CDR1 MNHEY and CDR2 SVGEGT. Between the trimmed V and J ends, which lost 6 bases and 3 bases, there was a span of 14 bases. This CDR3 spans 14 amino acids. The CDR3 protein is CASRTTAGYYGYTF. DNA for the CDR3: TGTGCCAGCAGAACTACTGCCGGTTACTATGGCTACACCTTC.

This clonotype was detected ten times or more. This chain connects TRBV5-1 to TRBJ1-2; maybe TRBD1 (6 bases). Trimming took off 4 bases at V and 6 bases at J, with 10 bases between the two ends. The CDR3 runs 12 residues. Per the germline V gene, CDR1 is SGHRS and CDR2 is YFSETQ. The CDR3 region is CASSPGGHGYTF. DNA of the CDR3: TGCGCCAGCAGCCCGGGGGGGCATGGCTACACCTTC. Drawing the rest from reference TRBV5-1 and TRBJ1-2, the complete variable domain is KAGVTQTPRYLIKTRGQQVTLSCSPISGHRSVSWYQQTPGQGLQFLFEYFSETQRNKGNFPGRFSGRQFSNSRSEMNVSTLELGDSALYLCASSPGGHGYTFGSGTRLTVV.

In its sample, this clonotype was seen many times. The rearrangement joins TRBV5-1 to TRBJ2-7; D not certain. V was pared by 4 bases and J by 7 bases, with 12 bases between. The CDR3 is 12 residues long. Germline lookup yields CDR1 SGHRS and CDR2 YFSETQ. The chain's CDR3 is CASSLPDGEQYF. As DNA, the CDR3 is TGCGCCAGCAGCCTACCGGACGGAGAGCAGTACTTC. Full variable domain (outside the CDR3, taken from reference TRBV5-1 and TRBJ2-7): KAGVTQTPRYLIKTRGQQVTLSCSPISGHRSVSWYQQTPGQGLQFLFEYFSETQRNKGNFPGRFSGRQFSNSRSEMNVSTLELGDSALYLCASSLPDGEQYFGPGTRLTVT.

This clonotype was seen at least ten times. V gene TRBV11-2 combines with J gene TRBJ1-6; D perhaps matches TRBD1 (5 bases). This CDR3 comprises 16 residues. V lost 7 bases and J lost 0, with 13 bases in between. Germline CDR1 reads SGHAT; CDR2 reads FQNNGV. The CDR3 bases are TGTGCCAGCACCACGGGACGGAGCTCCTATAATTCACCCCTCCACTTT. This gives the protein CASTTGRSSYNSPLHF.

At least ten counts were recorded for this clonotype. The V gene is TRBV7-2, the J gene TRBJ2-7; the match to TRBD2 covers 7 bases. The J segment lost 2 bases and the V segment lost 5 bases, leaving 6 bases of the junction unmatched. CDR1 is SGHTA, CDR2 FQGNSA, per germline. The CDR3 is made up of 14 amino acids. For the CDR3, the DNA is TGTGCCAGCAGCCGCCTAGCGGCGCCCTACGAGCAGTACTTC. Protein sequence: CASSRLAAPYEQYF. Drawing the rest from reference TRBV7-2 and TRBJ2-7, the complete variable domain is GAGVSQSPSNKVTEKGKDVELRCDPISGHTALYWYRQSLGQGLEFLIYFQGNSAPDKSGLPSDRFSAERTGGSVSTLTIQRTQQEDSAVYLCASSRLAAPYEQYFGPGTRLTVT.

The sample holds many counts of this clonotype. A much larger clone lies one base from this, so it may be a read error. The genes are TRBV7-3 and TRBJ2-1; TRBD2 is a possible D gene (6 bases). This CDR3 is built from 11 residues. Germline V CDR1 and CDR2: SGHTA, FQGTGA. V gave up 5 bases and J gave up 12 bases, with 11 bases separating them. The chain's CDR3 is CASSHGSGQFF. The CDR3 DNA reads TGTGCCAGCAGCCACGGGAGTGGGCAGTTCTTC.

The table lists this clonotype with many counts. V and J are TRBV7-2 and TRBJ1-6; TRBD1 agrees at 10 bases. Germline trimming cut 5 bases from V and 9 bases from J; bases unmatched to any gene: 4. The CDR3 consists of 14 residues. CDR1 and CDR2 (germline): SGHTA, FQGNSA. The CDR3 region is CASSRDRGFSPLHF. DNA of the CDR3: TGTGCCAGCAGCCGGGACAGGGGATTTTCACCCCTCCACTTT.

This clonotype was counted many times. The gene calls are TRBV30 and TRBJ2-7, with D possibly matching TRBD1 (6 bases). Germline CDR1 and CDR2: GTSNPN and SVGIG (reference sequence). The CDR3 spans 12 residues. V lost 3 bases and J lost 2, with 8 bases in between. The CDR3: CAWRQGAYEQYF. The CDR3 DNA is TGTGCCTGGAGACAGGGCGCCTACGAGCAGTACTTC.

This clonotype was observed many times. The CDR3 sequence is CASSWDSYNEQFF. CDR3 nucleotide sequence: TGTGCCAGCAGTTGGGACTCCTACAATGAGCAGTTCTTC. The chain couples TRBV6-2 or TRBV6-3 to TRBJ2-1; no firm D call. Germline V gene lookup returns CDR1 MNHEY and CDR2 SVGEGT. The length of the CDR3 is 13 residues. V was pared by 4 bases and J by 0 bases, with 4 bases between.

In its sample, this clonotype was seen many times. The chain uses TRBV27 and TRBJ2-1, with TRBD2 matching over 12 bases. J was trimmed by 9 bases and V by 3 bases; bases with no gene match: 3. The CDR3 is made up of 14 amino acids. Germline V lookup: CDR1 MNHEY, CDR2 SMNVEV (reference sequence). CDR3 in amino acids: CASSFTSGRSEQFF. Here the CDR3 DNA reads TGTGCCAGCAGTTTTACTAGCGGGAGGAGTGAGCAGTTCTTC.

This clonotype was observed many times. The rearrangement uses TRBV30 and TRBJ1-6, with 7 bases identical to TRBD1. CDR1 GTSNPN and CDR2 SVGIG come from the germline V gene (reference sequence). The CDR3 is 12 amino acids. V gave up 5 bases and J gave up 9 bases; unmatched junction bases: 4. This chain's CDR3 is CAWDREGSPLHF. The CDR3 DNA reads TGTGCCTGGGACAGGGAAGGTTCACCCCTCCACTTT. Full variable domain (missing parts from reference TRBV30 and TRBJ1-6): SQTIHQWPATLVQPVGSPLSLECTVEGTSNPNLYWYRQAAGRGLQLLFYSVGIGQISSEVPQNLSASRPQDRQFILSSKKLLLSDSGFYLCAWDREGSPLHFGNGTRLTVT.

The table lists this clonotype with a few counts. This chain uses TRBV4-1 with TRBJ2-7, with 8 bases that match TRBD1. CDR3 length equals 17 residues. The ends lost 0 bases at V and 5 bases at J; junction bases unmatched: 12. Germline V lookup: CDR1 MGHRA, CDR2 YSYEKL. The CDR3 loop is CASSQDSGTGGRDEQYF. The CDR3 DNA follows: TGCGCCAGCAGCCAAGATTCCGGGACAGGCGGTAGAGACGAGCAGTACTTC.